This T cell receptor beta chain was identified during a study of CD8 T cells in ankylosing spondylitis. The CDR3 runs to 15 residues. Germline values: CDR1 SGDLS, CDR2 YYNGEE. The V gene end was trimmed by 1 base and the J gene end by 7 bases; junction bases not matched to a gene: 9. Via MiXCR, TCRdb re-called the 5' RACE reads, giving one row per CDR3 protein. The table lists approximately 140,000 distinct CDR3 sequences, roughly 44% of them singletons. The gene calls are TRBV9 and TRBJ1-2, with 8 positions matching TRBD1. The origin of this receptor is a male donor with ankylosing spondylitis. Sequencing used synovial fluid, either unsorted or a sorted T cell fraction (not recorded which). Here the CDR3 reads CASSVLGTGSLGYTF. The CDR3 DNA follows: TGTGCCAGCAGCGTATTAGGGACAGGTTCCCTTGGCTACACCTTC.